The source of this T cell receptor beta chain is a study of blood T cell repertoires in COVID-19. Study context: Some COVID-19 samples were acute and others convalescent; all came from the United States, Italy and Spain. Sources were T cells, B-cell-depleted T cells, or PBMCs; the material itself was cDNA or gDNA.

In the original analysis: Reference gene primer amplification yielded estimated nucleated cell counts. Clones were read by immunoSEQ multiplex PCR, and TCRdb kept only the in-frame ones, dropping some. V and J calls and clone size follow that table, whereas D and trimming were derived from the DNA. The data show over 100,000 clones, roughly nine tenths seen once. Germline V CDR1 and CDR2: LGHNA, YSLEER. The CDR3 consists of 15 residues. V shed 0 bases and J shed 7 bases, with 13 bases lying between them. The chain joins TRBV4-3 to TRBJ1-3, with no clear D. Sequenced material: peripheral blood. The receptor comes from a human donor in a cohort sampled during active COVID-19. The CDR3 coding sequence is TGCGCCAGCAGCCAAGATTCGAGGGTTGGGAACACCATATATTTT. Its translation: CASSQDSRVGNTIYF.